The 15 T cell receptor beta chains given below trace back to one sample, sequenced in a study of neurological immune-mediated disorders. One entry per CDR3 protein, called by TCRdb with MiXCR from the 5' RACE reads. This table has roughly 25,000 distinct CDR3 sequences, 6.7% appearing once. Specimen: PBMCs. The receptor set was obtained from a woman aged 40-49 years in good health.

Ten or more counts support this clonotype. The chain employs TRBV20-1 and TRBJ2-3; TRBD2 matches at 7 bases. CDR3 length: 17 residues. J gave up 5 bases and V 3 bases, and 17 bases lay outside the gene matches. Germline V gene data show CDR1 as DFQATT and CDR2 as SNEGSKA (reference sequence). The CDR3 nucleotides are TGCAGTGCTAGGGGGGGATCGGATCGGGAGGTCCTAGATACGCAGTATTTT. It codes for CSARGGSDREVLDTQYF.

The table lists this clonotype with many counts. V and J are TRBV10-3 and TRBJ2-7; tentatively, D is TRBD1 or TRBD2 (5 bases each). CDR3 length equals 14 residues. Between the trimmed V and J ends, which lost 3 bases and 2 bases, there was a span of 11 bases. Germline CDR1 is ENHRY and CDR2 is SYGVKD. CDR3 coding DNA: TGTGCCATCAGTGACCGGGACGGACCCTACGAGCAGTACTTC. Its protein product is CAISDRDGPYEQYF.

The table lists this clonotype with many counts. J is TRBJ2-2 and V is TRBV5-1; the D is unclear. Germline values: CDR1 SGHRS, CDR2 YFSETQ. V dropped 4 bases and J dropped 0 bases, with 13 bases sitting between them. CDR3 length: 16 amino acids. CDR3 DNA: TGCGCCAGCAGCGCTTCGACCGGCGCGAACACCGGGGAGCTGTTTTTT. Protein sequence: CASSASTGANTGELFF.

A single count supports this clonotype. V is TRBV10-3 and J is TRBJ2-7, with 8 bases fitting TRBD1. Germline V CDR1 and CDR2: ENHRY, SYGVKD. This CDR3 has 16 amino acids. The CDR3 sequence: CVVSESTAGGFWEQYF. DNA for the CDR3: TGTGTCGTCAGTGAGTCGACGGCAGGGGGCTTTTGGGAGCAGTACTTC.

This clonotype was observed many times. The CDR3 spells CASSKPGTSYNEQFF. The CDR3 DNA sequence: TGTGCCAGCAGTAAACCCGGGACGTCGTACAATGAGCAGTTCTTC. The rearrangement joins TRBV6-5 to TRBJ2-1, with D perhaps assigned TRBD1 or TRBD2 (5 bases each). V lost 5 bases, J lost 4 bases, and 15 bases lay in between. This CDR3 has 15 residues. Germline V lookup: CDR1 MNHEY, CDR2 SVGAGI.

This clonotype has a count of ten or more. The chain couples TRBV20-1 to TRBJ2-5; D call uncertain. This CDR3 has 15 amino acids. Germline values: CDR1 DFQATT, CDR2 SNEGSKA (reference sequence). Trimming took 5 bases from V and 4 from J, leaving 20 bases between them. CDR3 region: CSAGSLARVGETQYF. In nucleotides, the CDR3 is TGCAGTGCTGGCTCCCTGGCTAGAGTCGGAGAGACCCAGTACTTC.

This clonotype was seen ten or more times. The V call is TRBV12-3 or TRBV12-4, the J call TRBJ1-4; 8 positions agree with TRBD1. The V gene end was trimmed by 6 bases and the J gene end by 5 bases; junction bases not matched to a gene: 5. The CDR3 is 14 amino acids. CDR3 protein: CASRKGQGNEKLFF. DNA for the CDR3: TGTGCCAGCAGAAAAGGACAGGGAAATGAAAAACTGTTTTTT.

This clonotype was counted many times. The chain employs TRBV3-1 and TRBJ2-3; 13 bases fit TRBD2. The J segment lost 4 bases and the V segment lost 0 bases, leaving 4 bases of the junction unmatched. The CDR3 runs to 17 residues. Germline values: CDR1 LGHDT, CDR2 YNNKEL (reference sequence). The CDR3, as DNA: TGTGCCAGCAGCCAAGATCGACTAGCGGGAGGTGCAGATACGCAGTATTTT. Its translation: CASSQDRLAGGADTQYF.

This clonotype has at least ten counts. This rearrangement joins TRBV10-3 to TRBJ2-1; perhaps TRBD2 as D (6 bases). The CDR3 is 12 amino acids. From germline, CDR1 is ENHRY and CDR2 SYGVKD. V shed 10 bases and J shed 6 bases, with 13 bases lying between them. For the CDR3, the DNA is TGTGCCACCGGTCGGGGGTTCAATGAGCAGTTCTTC. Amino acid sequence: CATGRGFNEQFF.

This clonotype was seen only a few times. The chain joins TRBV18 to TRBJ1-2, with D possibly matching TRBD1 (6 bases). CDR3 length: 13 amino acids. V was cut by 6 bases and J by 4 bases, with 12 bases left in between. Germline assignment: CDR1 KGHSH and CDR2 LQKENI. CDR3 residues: CASSSDRTYGYTF. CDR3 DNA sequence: TGTGCCAGCTCTAGCGACAGGACCTATGGCTACACCTTC.

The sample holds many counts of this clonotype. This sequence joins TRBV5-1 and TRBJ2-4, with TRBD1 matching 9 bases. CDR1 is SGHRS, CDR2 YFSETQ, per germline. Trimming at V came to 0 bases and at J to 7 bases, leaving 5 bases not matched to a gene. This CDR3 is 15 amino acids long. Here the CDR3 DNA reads TGCGCCAGCAGCTTGGCCCCGGGACAGGGTAACATTCAGTACTTC. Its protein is CASSLAPGQGNIQYF.

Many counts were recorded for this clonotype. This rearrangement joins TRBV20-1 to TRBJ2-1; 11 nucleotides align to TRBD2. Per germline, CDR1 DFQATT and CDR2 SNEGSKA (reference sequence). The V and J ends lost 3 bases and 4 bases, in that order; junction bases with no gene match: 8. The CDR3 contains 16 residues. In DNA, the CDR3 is TGCAGTGCTAGGTCGGCTAGCGGGAGGAGGTACAATGAGCAGTTCTTC. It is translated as CSARSASGRRYNEQFF.

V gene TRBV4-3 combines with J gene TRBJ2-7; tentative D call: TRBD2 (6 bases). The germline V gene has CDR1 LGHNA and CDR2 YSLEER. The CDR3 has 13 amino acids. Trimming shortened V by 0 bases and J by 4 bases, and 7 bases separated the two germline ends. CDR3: CASSQDGGYEQYF. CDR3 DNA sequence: TGCGCCAGCAGCCAAGATGGGGGGTACGAGCAGTACTTC.

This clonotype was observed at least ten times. The CDR3 sequence is CSATQGIQPQHF. CDR3 in DNA: TGCAGTGCTACGCAGGGGATTCAGCCCCAGCATTTT. V is TRBV20-1 and J is TRBJ1-5; D possibly corresponds to TRBD1 (6 bases). Trimming took 4 bases from V and 6 from J, leaving 10 bases between them. The germline CDR1 and CDR2 sequences are DFQATT and SNEGSKA (reference sequence). The length of the CDR3 is 12 residues.

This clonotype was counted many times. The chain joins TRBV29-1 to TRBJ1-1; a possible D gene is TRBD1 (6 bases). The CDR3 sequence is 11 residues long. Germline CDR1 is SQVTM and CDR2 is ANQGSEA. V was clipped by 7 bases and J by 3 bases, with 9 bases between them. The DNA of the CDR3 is TGCAGCGGAGAGGGGGACACTGAAGCTTTCTTT. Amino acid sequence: CSGEGDTEAFF.